The sequence of this T cell receptor beta chain was determined in a study of cytomegalovirus exposure and HLA in healthy donors. Primers: 60 Vbeta forward and 13 Jbeta reverse. Profiled with immunoSEQ multiplex PCR; TCRdb holds only in-frame clones, not every one. Of around 100,000 clones in the sample, more than 80% were seen once. The sequenced material came from PBMCs. The sequence was collected from a man aged 25 to 45 in good health and CMV-seronegative.

The CDR3 protein is CASSPSGGPYEQYF. CDR3 DNA: TGTGCCAGCAGCCCTAGCGGGGGGCCATACGAGCAGTACTTC. The chain has TRBV4-2 and TRBJ2-5; 11 bases agree with TRBD2. The last part of the DNA fits TRBJ2-7 better; the J call may be wrong. CDR3 length equals 14 residues. Germline-derived CDR1 and CDR2 are LGHNA and YNFKEQ.